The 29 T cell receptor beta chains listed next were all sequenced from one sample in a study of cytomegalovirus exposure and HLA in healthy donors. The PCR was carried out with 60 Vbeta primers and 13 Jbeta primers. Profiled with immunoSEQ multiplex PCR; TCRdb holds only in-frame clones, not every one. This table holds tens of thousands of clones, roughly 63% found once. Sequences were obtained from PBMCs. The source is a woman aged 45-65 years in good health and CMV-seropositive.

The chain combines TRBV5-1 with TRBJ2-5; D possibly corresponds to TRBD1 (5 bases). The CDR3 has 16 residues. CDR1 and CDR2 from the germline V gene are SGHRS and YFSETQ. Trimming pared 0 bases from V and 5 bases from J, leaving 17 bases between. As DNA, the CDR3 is TGCGCCAGCAGCTTGGAAGCAGGGAAAACTATTGAGACCCAGTACTTC. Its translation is CASSLEAGKTIETQYF. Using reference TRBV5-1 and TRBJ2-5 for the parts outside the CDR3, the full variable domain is KAGVTQTPRYLIKTRGQQVTLSCSPISGHRSVSWYQQTPGQGLQFLFEYFSETQRNKGNFPGRFSGRQFSNSRSEMNVSTLELGDSALYLCASSLEAGKTIETQYFGPGTRLLVL.

The CDR3: CASSFGTGNTEAFF. The CDR3 DNA reads as TGTGCCAGCAGCTTTGGGACAGGGAACACTGAAGCTTTCTTT. This chain links TRBV7-9 with TRBJ1-1, with 8 bases matching TRBD1. Germline V lookup: CDR1 SEHNR, CDR2 FQNEAQ (reference sequence). CDR3 length: 14 residues. V shed 3 bases and J 1 base; nucleotides not matched to a gene: 1.

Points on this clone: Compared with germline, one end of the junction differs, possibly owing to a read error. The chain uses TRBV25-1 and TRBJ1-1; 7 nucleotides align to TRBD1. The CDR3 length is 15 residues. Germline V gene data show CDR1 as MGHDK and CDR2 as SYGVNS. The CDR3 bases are TGTGCCGGCAGTGATTTAAGGACAGGGAACACTGAAGCTTTCTTT. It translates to CAGSDLRTGNTEAFF. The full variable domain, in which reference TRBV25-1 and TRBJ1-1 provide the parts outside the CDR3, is EADIYQTPRYLVIGTGKKITLECSQTMGHDKMYWYQQDPGMELHLIHYSYGVNSTEKGDLSSESTVSRIRTEHFPLTLESARPSHTSQYLCAGSDLRTGNTEAFFGQGTRLTVV.

The CDR3 protein is CASSQSGNNSPLHF. The DNA of the CDR3 is TGTGCCAGCAGCCAGTCAGGGAACAATTCACCCCTCCACTTT. The gene calls are TRBV14 and TRBJ1-6; maybe TRBD1 (5 bases). This CDR3 is 14 amino acids long. Germline-derived CDR1 and CDR2 are SGHDN and FVKESK. V lost 3 bases and J lost 7, with 10 bases in between.

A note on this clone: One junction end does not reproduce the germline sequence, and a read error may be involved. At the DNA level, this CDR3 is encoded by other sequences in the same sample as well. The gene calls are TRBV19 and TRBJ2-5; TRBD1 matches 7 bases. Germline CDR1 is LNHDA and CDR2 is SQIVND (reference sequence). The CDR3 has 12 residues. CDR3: CASMGQRETQYF. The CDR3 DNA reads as TGTGCTAGTATGGGACAGCGAGAGACCCAGTACTTC.

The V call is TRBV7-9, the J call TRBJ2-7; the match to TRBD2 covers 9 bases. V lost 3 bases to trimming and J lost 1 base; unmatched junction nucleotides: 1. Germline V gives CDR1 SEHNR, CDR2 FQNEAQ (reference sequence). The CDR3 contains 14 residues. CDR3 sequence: CASSFSGGSYEQYF. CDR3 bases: TGTGCCAGCAGCTTCAGCGGGGGGTCCTACGAGCAGTACTTC.

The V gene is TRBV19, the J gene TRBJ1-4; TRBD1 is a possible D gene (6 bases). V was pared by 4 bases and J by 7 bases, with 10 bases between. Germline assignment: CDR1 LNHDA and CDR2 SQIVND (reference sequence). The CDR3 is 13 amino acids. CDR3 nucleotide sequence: TGTGCCAGTAGTAGACAGGCGCTTGAAAAACTGTTTTTT. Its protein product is CASSRQALEKLFF.

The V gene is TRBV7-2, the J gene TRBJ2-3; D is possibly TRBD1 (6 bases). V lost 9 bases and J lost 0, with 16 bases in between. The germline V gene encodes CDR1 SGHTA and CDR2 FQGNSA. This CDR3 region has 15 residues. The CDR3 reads CASARGTTSTDTQYF. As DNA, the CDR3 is TGTGCCAGTGCCAGGGGCACAACTAGCACAGATACGCAGTATTTT.

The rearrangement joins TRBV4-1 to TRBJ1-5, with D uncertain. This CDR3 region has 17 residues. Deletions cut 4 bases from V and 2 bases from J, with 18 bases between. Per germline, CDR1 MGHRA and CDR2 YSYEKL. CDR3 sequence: CASSLPYEVSGNQPQHF. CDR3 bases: TGCGCCAGCAGCCTCCCATATGAGGTATCGGGCAATCAGCCCCAGCATTTT.

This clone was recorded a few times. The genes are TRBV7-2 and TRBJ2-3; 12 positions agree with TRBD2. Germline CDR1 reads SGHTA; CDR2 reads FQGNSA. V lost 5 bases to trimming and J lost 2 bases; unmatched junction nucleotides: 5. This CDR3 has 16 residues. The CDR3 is CASSTRTSGITDTQYF. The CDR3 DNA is TGTGCCAGCAGCACCCGGACTAGCGGGATCACAGATACGCAGTATTTT. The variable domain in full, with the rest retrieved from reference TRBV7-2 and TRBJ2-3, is GAGVSQSPSNKVTEKGKDVELRCDPISGHTALYWYRQSLGQGLEFLIYFQGNSAPDKSGLPSDRFSAERTGGSVSTLTIQRTQQEDSAVYLCASSTRTSGITDTQYFGPGTRLTVL.

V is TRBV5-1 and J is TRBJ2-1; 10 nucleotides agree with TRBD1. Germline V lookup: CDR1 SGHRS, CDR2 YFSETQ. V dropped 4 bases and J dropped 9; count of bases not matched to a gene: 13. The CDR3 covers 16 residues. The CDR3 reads CASSVGQGGGFSEQFF. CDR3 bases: TGCGCCAGCAGCGTCGGACAGGGGGGGGGTTTCTCTGAGCAGTTCTTC. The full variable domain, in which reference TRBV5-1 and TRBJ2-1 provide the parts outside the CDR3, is KAGVTQTPRYLIKTRGQQVTLSCSPISGHRSVSWYQQTPGQGLQFLFEYFSETQRNKGNFPGRFSGRQFSNSRSEMNVSTLELGDSALYLCASSVGQGGGFSEQFFGPGTRLTVL.

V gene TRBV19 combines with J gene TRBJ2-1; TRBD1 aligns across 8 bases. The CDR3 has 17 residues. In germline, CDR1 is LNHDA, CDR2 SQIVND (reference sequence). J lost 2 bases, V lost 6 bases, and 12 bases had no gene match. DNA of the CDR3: TGTGCCAGTAGGCGTACGGCGACAGGGGTCCCCTACAATGAGCAGTTCTTC. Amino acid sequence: CASRRTATGVPYNEQFF.

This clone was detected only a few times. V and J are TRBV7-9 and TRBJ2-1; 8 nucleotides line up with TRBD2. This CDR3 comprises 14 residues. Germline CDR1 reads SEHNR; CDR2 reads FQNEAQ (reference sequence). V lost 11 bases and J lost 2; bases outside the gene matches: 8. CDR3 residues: CALPRGATYNEQFF. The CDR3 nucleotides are TGTGCCTTGCCGCGGGGGGCGACCTACAATGAGCAGTTCTTC.

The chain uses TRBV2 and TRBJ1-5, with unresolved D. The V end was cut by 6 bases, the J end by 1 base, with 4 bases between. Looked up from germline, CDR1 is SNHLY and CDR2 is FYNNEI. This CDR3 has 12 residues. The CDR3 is CASRRSNQPQHF. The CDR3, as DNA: TGTGCCAGCAGGAGGAGCAATCAGCCCCAGCATTTT.

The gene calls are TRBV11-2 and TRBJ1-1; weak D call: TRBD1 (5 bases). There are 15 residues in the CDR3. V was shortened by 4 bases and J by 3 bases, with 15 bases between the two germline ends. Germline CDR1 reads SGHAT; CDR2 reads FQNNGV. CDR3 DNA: TGTGCCAGCAGCTCTAGGGGCGTACTATACACTGAAGCTTTCTTT. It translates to CASSSRGVLYTEAFF.

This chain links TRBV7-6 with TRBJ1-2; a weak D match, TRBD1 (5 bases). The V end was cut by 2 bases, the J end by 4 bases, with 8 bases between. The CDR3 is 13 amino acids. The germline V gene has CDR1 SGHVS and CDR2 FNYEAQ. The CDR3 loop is CASSLTGGYGYTF. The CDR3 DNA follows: TGTGCCAGCAGCTTAACCGGGGGCTATGGCTACACCTTC.

The CDR3 protein is CASSPRGGFDEQYF. The CDR3 bases are TGTGCCAGCAGCCCGCGGGGGGGCTTCGACGAGCAGTACTTC. The chain is built from TRBV21-1 and TRBJ2-7; the table's TRBD2 call for D was not verified on the DNA. TRBV21-1 is shown as a pseudogene. The CDR3 spans 14 residues.

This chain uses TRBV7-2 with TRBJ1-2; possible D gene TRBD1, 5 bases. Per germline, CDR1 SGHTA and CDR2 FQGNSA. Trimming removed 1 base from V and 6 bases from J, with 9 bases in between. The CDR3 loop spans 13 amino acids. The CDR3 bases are TGTGCCAGCAGCTTAGGGGGGAGGGATGGCTACACCTTC. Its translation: CASSLGGRDGYTF.

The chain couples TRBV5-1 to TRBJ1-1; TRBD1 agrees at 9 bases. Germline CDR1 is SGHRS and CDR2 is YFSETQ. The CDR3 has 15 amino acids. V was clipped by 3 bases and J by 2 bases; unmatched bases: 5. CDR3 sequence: CASSSLGQGNTEAFF. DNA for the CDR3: TGCGCCAGCAGCTCCTTGGGACAGGGAAACACTGAAGCTTTCTTT.

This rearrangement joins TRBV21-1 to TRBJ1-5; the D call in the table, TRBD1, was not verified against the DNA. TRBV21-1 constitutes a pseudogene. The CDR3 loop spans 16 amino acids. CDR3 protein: CASSTGQGPLNQPQHF. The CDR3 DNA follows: TGTGCCAGCAGCACGGGACAGGGACCTTTGAATCAGCCCCAGCATTTT.

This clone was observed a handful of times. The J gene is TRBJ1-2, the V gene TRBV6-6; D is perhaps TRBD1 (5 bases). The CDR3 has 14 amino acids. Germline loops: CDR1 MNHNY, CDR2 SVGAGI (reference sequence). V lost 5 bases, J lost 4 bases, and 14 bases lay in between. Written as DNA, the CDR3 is TGTGCCAGCAGTCCCATGGGGCCGAGCTATGGCTACACCTTC. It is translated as CASSPMGPSYGYTF.

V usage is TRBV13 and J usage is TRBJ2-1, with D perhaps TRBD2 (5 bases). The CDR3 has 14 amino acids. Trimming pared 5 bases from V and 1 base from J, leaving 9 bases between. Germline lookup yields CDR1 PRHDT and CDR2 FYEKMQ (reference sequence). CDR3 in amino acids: CASSPRGSYNEQFF. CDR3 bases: TGTGCCAGCAGCCCCCGGGGATCCTACAATGAGCAGTTCTTC.

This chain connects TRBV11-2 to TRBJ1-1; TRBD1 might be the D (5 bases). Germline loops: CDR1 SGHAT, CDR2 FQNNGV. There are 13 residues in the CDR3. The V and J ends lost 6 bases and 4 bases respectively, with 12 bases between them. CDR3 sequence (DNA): TGTGCCAGCAGTCCAGGGAGGCTCACTGAAGCTTTCTTT. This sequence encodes CASSPGRLTEAFF.

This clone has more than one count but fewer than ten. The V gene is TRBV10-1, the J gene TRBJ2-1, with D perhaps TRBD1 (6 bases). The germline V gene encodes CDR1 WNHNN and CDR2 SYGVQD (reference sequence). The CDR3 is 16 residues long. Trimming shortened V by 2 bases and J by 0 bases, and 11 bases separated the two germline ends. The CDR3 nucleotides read TGCGCCAGCAGTGAGAGTACAGGGAGCTCCTACAATGAGCAGTTCTTC. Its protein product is CASSESTGSSYNEQFF.

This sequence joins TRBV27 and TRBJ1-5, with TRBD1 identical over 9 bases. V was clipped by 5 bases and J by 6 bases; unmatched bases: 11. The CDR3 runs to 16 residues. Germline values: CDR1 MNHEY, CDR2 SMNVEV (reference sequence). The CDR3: CASSTLGTGLGQPQHF. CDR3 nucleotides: TGTGCCAGCAGTACCCTAGGGACAGGGCTCGGTCAGCCCCAGCATTTT.

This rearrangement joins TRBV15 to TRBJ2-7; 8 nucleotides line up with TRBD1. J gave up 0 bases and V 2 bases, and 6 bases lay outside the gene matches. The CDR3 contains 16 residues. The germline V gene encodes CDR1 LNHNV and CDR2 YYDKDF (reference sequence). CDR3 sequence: CATSRPGTGPSYEQYF. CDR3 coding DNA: TGTGCCACCAGCAGACCGGGGACAGGTCCCTCCTACGAGCAGTACTTC.

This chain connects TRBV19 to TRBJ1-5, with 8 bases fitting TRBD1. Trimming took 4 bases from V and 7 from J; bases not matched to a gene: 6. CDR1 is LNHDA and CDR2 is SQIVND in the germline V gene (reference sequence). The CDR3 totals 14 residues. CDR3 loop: CASSTGQGTQPQHF. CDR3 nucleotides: TGTGCCAGTAGTACCGGACAGGGAACCCAGCCCCAGCATTTT.

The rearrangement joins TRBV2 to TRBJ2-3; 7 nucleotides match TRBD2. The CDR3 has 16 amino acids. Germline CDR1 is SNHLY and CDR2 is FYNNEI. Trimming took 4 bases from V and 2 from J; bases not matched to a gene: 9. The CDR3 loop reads CASSVASGVYTDTQYF. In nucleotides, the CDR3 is TGTGCCAGCAGTGTAGCGAGCGGGGTGTACACAGATACGCAGTATTTT.

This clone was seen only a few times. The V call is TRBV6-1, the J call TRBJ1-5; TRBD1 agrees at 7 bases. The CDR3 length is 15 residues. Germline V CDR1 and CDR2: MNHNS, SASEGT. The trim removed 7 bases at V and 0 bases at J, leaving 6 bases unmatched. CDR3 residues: CASTPDRYSNQPQHF. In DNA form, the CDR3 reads TGTGCCAGCACTCCGGACAGGTATAGCAATCAGCCCCAGCATTTT.